Reported below is one T cell receptor beta chain. What it recognizes is unknown. The sample originates from a study of cytomegalovirus exposure and HLA in healthy donors. Study-wide findings and caveats: Researchers reported that a few CMV-associated chains were confirmed in vitro as CMV antigen-specific. A classifier reportedly called cytomegalovirus status with high sensitivity and specificity. Cytomegalovirus association was assigned to around 150 TCR beta chains.

The CDR3 consists of 13 residues. Germline CDR1 reads MDHEN; CDR2 reads SYDVKM. The V segment lost 6 bases and the J segment 2 bases; nucleotides outside the gene matches: 3. It was the approximately 120-subject validation cohort, separate from the approximately 680-subject first cohort, to which the donors belonged. The data were produced by immunoSEQ multiplex PCR, yet TCRdb's version contains in-frame clones alone and is incomplete. The sample holds 150,000 to 200,000 clones; about 89% are singletons and the top ten take approximately 3%. The V and J genes are TRBV28 and TRBJ1-2; 7 bases map to TRBD1. The sequenced sample consisted of PBMCs. This TCR derives from a woman between 18 and 30 years old in good health and CMV-seropositive. Here the CDR3 DNA reads TGTGCCAGCAGCTGGGACAGAAACTATGGCTACACCTTC. It is translated as CASSWDRNYGYTF.